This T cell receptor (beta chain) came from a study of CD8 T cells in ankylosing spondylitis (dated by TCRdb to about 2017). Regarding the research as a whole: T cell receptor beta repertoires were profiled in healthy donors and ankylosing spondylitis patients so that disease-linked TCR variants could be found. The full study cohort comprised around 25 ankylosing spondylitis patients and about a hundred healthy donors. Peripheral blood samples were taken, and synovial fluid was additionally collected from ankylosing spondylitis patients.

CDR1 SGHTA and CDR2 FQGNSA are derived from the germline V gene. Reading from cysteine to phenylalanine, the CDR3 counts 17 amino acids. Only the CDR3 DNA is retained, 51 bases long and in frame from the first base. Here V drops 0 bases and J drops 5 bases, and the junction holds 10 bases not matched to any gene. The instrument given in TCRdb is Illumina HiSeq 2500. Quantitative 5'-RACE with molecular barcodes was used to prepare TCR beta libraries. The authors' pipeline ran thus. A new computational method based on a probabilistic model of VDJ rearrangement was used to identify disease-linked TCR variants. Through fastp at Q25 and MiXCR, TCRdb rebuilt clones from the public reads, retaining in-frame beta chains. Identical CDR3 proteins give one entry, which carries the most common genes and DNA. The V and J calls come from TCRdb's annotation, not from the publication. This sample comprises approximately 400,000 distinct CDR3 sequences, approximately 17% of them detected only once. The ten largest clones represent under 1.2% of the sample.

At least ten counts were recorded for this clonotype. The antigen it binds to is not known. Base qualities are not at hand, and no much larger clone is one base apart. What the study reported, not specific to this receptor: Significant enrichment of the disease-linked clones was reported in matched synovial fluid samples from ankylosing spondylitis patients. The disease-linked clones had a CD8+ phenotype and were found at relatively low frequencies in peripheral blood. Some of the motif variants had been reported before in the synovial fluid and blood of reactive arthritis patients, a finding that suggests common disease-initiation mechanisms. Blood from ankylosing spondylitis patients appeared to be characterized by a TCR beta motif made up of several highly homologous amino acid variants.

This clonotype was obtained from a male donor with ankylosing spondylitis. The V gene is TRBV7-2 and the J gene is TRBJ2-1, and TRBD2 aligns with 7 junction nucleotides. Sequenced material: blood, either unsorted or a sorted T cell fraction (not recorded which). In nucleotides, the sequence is TGTGCCAGCAGCTTAGCGCTTCAGACTAGCTCAGACAATGAGCAGTTCTTC. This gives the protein CASSLALQTSSDNEQFF.